Listed below are T cell receptor beta chains from one sample, sequenced in a study of immune evolution from preneoplasia to lung adenocarcinoma. Some clones are missing from TCRdb's copy, which holds only in-frame ones; the method was immunoSEQ multiplex PCR. The data show 25,000 to 30,000 clones, about two thirds seen once. The sample consisted of FFPE invasive lung adenocarcinoma tissue. The receptors come from a person aged 55-75 years with invasive lung adenocarcinoma. Some clones in this sample may be carry-over from other donors' samples. CDR3s leave out the opening cysteine and the closing phenylalanine or tryptophan. Each record gives: J gene, V gene, CDR3 protein.

J: TRBJ1-1
V: TRBV5-4
CDR3: ASSLDPAGDTEAF

J: TRBJ1-1
V: TRBV30
CDR3: AGDRGSDTEAF

J: TRBJ2-1
V: TRBV2
CDR3: ASNGGGVYEQF

J: TRBJ2-1
V: TRBV7-2
CDR3: ASSLTSRNEQF

J: TRBJ2-3
V: TRBV5-1
CDR3: ASSSTTDTQY

J: TRBJ2-1
V: TRBV11-2
CDR3: ASSLGSYNEQF

J: TRBJ2-7
V: TRBV10-3
CDR3: AISDLGEQY

J: TRBJ2-7
V: TRBV7-9
CDR3: ASSLGQGNYEQY

J: TRBJ2-2
V: TRBV2
CDR3: ASSRELGTGELF

J: TRBJ1-5
V: TRBV28
CDR3: ASSPHGNSNQPQH

J: TRBJ2-3
V: TRBV5-5
CDR3: ASSLGRSDTQY

J: TRBJ2-1
V: TRBV11-3
CDR3: ASSQAGGPNEQF

J: TRBJ2-2
V: TRBV7-8
CDR3: ASSLREVSTGELF

J: TRBJ2-5
V: TRBV18
CDR3: ASSPDSLIETQY

J: TRBJ2-7
V: TRBV28
CDR3: ASSPGTSGSYEQY